This entry concerns a single T cell receptor beta chain. Its matching antigen is unknown. The CDR3 runs 16 residues. Trimming left V 2 bases short and J 2 bases short, with 16 bases between. Germline V gene data show CDR1 as MNHNS and CDR2 as SASEGT. This entry belongs to a study of T cell repertoires in cytomegalovirus infection. Whole-study results and caveats: There were carriers of CMV plus the relevant HLA, and cumulative public TCR beta family frequency identified them.

TCRdb recomputed calls from the reads with MiXCR, one row per CDR3 protein. Among about 830,000 distinct CDR3 sequences listed, less than 35% were seen once. The starting material was cultured CD8+ T cells from PBMCs, obtained from culture after CMV antigen stimulation. The receptor's source is a human donor in good health (CMV status not recorded). Some clones in this sample may be carry-over from other donors' samples. J is TRBJ2-7 and V is TRBV6-1, with D possibly matching TRBD1 (5 bases). In DNA, the CDR3 is TGTGCCAGCAGTGAATTAGGGGCAGGTGGGGCCTACGAGCAGTACGTC. Translation gives CASSELGAGGAYEQYV.